This TCR beta chain is drawn from a study of Graves' ophthalmopathy and Graves' hyperthyroidism. For the study at large: Ahead of any treatment, peripheral blood was obtained at the initial diagnosis. Study results and caveats: Most expanded clonotypes from thyroid (those above 0.001 frequency) were also found in blood.

Amplification targeted the TCR beta CDR3 regions, with RNA transcripts as the source material. First-round RT-PCR relied on HTBI primers, and a second-round multiplex PCR came next. TCRdb re-derived calls from the multiplex PCR reads in MiXCR, one entry per CDR3 protein. The table shows 200,000 to 250,000 distinct CDR3 sequences, with approximately 28% occurring only once. Germline V gene lookup returns CDR1 SGHTA and CDR2 FQGNSA. CDR3 length: 15 amino acids. V trimming: 5 bases; J trimming: 1 base; junction bases outside the gene matches: 4. Worth noting for this clonotype: Its target is not known.

The sequence came from a man aged 50 to 59 with Graves' ophthalmopathy. The sequencing sample was made of peripheral blood. V is TRBV7-2 and J is TRBJ2-5; TRBD2 matches 10 bases. The CDR3 protein is CASSVIAGGQETQYF. The CDR3 DNA sequence: TGTGCCAGCAGCGTCATAGCGGGAGGCCAAGAGACCCAGTACTTC.